These 7 T cell receptor beta chains came from one sample sequenced in a study of Ad26.COV2.S vaccination and SARS-CoV-2 variants. Documented treatment: around 19 received Ad26.COV2.S at low or high dose, single or two shots; 5 received placebo; per-sample allocation not given. Specimens were obtained on day 63 following the first vaccine or placebo injection. Assay: immunoSEQ multiplex PCR; the TCRdb copy retains only in-frame clones and omits some. The data contain about 250,000 clones, about 89% of them singletons. The specimen was peripheral blood, collected in a trial of Ad26.COV2.S vaccine versus placebo. These receptors all come from a person aged 18-65 years who received the Ad26.COV2.S COVID-19 vaccine or a placebo.

The rearrangement uses TRBV11-2 and TRBJ1-5, with D maybe TRBD1 (6 bases). Germline CDR1 reads SGHAT; CDR2 reads FQNNGV. V dropped 5 bases and J dropped 1 base, with 12 bases sitting between them. CDR3 length equals 15 residues. The DNA of the CDR3 is TGTGCCAGCAGCCCACAGGGTTCAAGCAATCAGCCCCAGCATTTT. Translating gives CASSPQGSSNQPQHF.

The chain carries TRBV6-2 or TRBV6-3 and TRBJ1-2; D is unresolved. Trimming pared 4 bases from V and 4 bases from J, leaving 13 bases between. The CDR3 runs to 14 residues. Germline assignment: CDR1 MNHEY and CDR2 SVGEGT. As DNA, the CDR3 is TGTGCCAGCAGTTCCGGAGACTTAATCTATGGCTACACCTTC. This gives the protein CASSSGDLIYGYTF.

This chain connects TRBV12-3 or TRBV12-4 to TRBJ1-1; TRBD1 matches at 7 bases. CDR3 length: 13 amino acids. The V segment lost 5 bases and the J segment 1 base; nucleotides outside the gene matches: 1. The CDR3 spells CASSGQANTEAFF. In DNA form, the CDR3 reads TGTGCCAGCAGTGGACAGGCGAACACTGAAGCTTTCTTT.

The rearrangement uses TRBV28 and TRBJ2-2; 8 bases fit TRBD2. The CDR3 runs to 15 residues. Germline values: CDR1 MDHEN, CDR2 SYDVKM. Trimming cost V 2 bases and J 6 bases; bases outside gene matches: 5. For the CDR3, the DNA is TGTGCCAGCAGTTTAGCAGCGGGAGTTCCCGGGGAGCTGTTTTTT. Amino acids: CASSLAAGVPGELFF.

The V gene is TRBV30, the J gene TRBJ1-6, with TRBD1 matching over 7 bases. The CDR3 consists of 14 residues. Germline V CDR1 and CDR2: GTSNPN, SVGIG (reference sequence). Trimming removed 2 bases from V and 9 bases from J; junction bases left unmatched: 7. This CDR3 reads CAWSRAGGSSPLHF. The CDR3, as DNA: TGTGCCTGGAGTCGAGCAGGGGGGAGTTCACCCCTCCACTTT. Filled out from reference TRBV30 and TRBJ1-6, the complete variable domain reads SQTIHQWPATLVQPVGSPLSLECTVEGTSNPNLYWYRQAAGRGLQLLFYSVGIGQISSEVPQNLSASRPQDRQFILSSKKLLLSDSGFYLCAWSRAGGSSPLHFGNGTRLTVT.

This clone has a handful of counts. The chain employs TRBV12-5 and TRBJ1-2; 7 positions match TRBD1. The junction had 6 bases not matched to a gene; V was cut back by 6 bases and J by 2 bases. Germline V gives CDR1 LGHNT, CDR2 FRNRAP. This CDR3 has 14 residues. CDR3 nucleotide sequence: TGTGCTAGTGGCCGGGGACAGCTCAACTATGGCTACACCTTC. Encoded protein: CASGRGQLNYGYTF.

The chain combines TRBV5-6 with TRBJ2-5; TRBD1 aligns across 7 bases. J gave up 5 bases and V 4 bases, and 8 bases lay outside the gene matches. CDR1 SGHDT and CDR2 YYEEEE come from the germline V gene. This CDR3 spans 14 amino acids. The CDR3 DNA reads TGTGCCAGCAGCCCTCCGACAGGGAGCGAGACCCAGTACTTC. Protein product: CASSPPTGSETQYF.